The next 15 T cell receptor beta chains were all read from a single sample in a study of control samples from healthy donors and cancer patients. Here immunoSEQ multiplex PCR was the method, and the copy in TCRdb shows in-frame clones only, minus some. The sample holds 93,000 or so clones, about 89% seen once. The sequencing sample was made of PBMCs. The source is a man aged 60-69 years with lung cancer.

The chain recombines TRBV6-5 with TRBJ1-1, with TRBD1 as a possible D gene (6 bases). V was clipped by 0 bases and J by 1 base, with 12 bases between them. The CDR3 length is 16 residues. Germline CDR1 is MNHEY and CDR2 is SVGAGI. The CDR3 nucleotides read TGTGCCAGCAGTTACTCGCAGGGGTCCCCGAACACTGAAGCTTTCTTT. Translation: CASSYSQGSPNTEAFF.

The chain has TRBV7-2 and TRBJ2-3; D is tentatively TRBD1 or TRBD2 (5 bases each). Germline V CDR1 and CDR2: SGHTA, FQGNSA. The CDR3 covers 15 residues. The V gene lost 5 bases and the J gene lost 0 bases, with 12 bases spanning the gap. The CDR3 protein is CASSPVRGSTDTQYF. The CDR3 DNA is TGTGCCAGCAGCCCGGTGAGGGGCAGCACAGATACGCAGTATTTT.

The V call is TRBV18, the J call TRBJ1-5; a weak D match, TRBD1 (5 bases). CDR1 is KGHSH, CDR2 LQKENI, per germline. The germline V and J ends were trimmed by 6 bases and 2 bases, with 8 bases remaining between them. This CDR3 comprises 13 residues. CDR3 in DNA: TGTGCCAGCTCGACAGAGCGCAATCAGCCCCAGCATTTT. This codes for CASSTERNQPQHF. The full variable domain, its missing parts supplied by reference TRBV18 and TRBJ1-5, is NAGVMQNPRHLVRRRGQEARLRCSPMKGHSHVYWYRQLPEEGLKFMVYLQKENIIDESGMPKERFSAEFPKEGPSILRIQQVVRGDSAAYFCASSTERNQPQHFGDGTRLSIL.

The gene calls are TRBV6-4 and TRBJ1-5; weak D call: TRBD1 (5 bases). Germline CDR1 MRHNA, CDR2 SNTAGT. V lost 0 bases, J lost 2 bases, and 11 bases lay in between. The CDR3 is 16 amino acids. This CDR3 is CASSDSAGLGNQPQHF. CDR3 sequence (DNA): TGTGCCAGCAGTGACTCCGCGGGGCTCGGCAATCAGCCCCAGCATTTT.

The chain employs TRBV5-1 and TRBJ2-7, with D possibly being TRBD1 or TRBD2 (6 bases each). This CDR3 is 18 amino acids long. Looked up from germline, CDR1 is SGHRS and CDR2 is YFSETQ. Trimming stripped 4 bases from V and 3 bases from J, with 26 bases between. The CDR3 spells CASSAGTSDLGLFYEQYF. The CDR3 DNA sequence: TGCGCCAGCAGCGCGGGGACATCAGACCTAGGATTGTTCTACGAGCAGTACTTC.

The chain is built from TRBV7-6 and TRBJ1-1; D is possibly TRBD1 (5 bases). The CDR3 length is 14 residues. The V and J ends lost 3 bases and 5 bases respectively, with 13 bases between them. Germline CDR1 SGHVS, CDR2 FNYEAQ. The DNA of the CDR3 is TGTGCCAGCAGCTTGGAGGGACTGGGAACTGAAGCTTTCTTT. It specifies CASSLEGLGTEAFF.

This chain links TRBV2 with TRBJ2-7, with TRBD1 matching over 9 bases. The CDR3 contains 14 residues. J lost 6 bases, V lost 7 bases, and 10 bases had no gene match. Looked up from germline, CDR1 is SNHLY and CDR2 is FYNNEI. The chain's CDR3 is CASNNGQGWGEQYV. CDR3 coding DNA: TGTGCCAGCAATAACGGACAGGGGTGGGGCGAGCAGTACGTC.

This clone was picked up a small number of times. This chain links TRBV6-5 with TRBJ1-2; a possible D gene is TRBD1 (5 bases). The CDR3 length is 15 residues. Trimming left V 4 bases short and J 5 bases short, with 17 bases between. Looked up from germline, CDR1 is MNHEY and CDR2 is SVGAGI. The CDR3 loop is CASSSITQGGYGYTF. The CDR3 DNA follows: TGTGCCAGCAGTTCCATAACCCAGGGAGGTTATGGCTACACCTTC.

This clone was found a few times. The rearrangement links TRBV24-1 to TRBJ2-6; tentative D call: TRBD1 (6 bases). Germline CDR1 reads KGHDR; CDR2 reads SFDVKD. CDR3 length equals 14 residues. V lost 9 bases, J lost 0 bases, and 8 bases lay in between. The CDR3 region is CATGTPSGANVLTF. The CDR3 nucleotides read TGTGCCACCGGGACACCCTCTGGGGCCAACGTCCTGACTTTC.

The chain joins TRBV14 to TRBJ1-1; no clear D. The length of the CDR3 is 13 residues. The germline V gene has CDR1 SGHDN and CDR2 FVKESK. V lost 3 bases and J 2 bases, leaving 7 bases between the germline ends. CDR3 bases: TGTGCCAGCAGCCACTTACCTAACACTGAAGCTTTCTTT. Protein: CASSHLPNTEAFF.

The CDR3 sequence is CASSSWSTGKPFF. The CDR3 DNA reads as TGTGCCAGCAGCTCTTGGTCCACAGGGAAACCTTTCTTT. The V call is TRBV5-4, the J call TRBJ1-1; D might be TRBD1 (6 bases). V was clipped by 3 bases and J by 12 bases, with 18 bases between them. The CDR3 length is 13 residues. Germline CDR1 reads SGHNT; CDR2 reads YYREEE (reference sequence).

V is TRBV6-5 and J is TRBJ2-7; 13 bases line up with TRBD2. The V gene's germline CDR1 is MNHEY and CDR2 SVGAGI. This CDR3 is built from 13 residues. V trimming: 6 bases; J trimming: 4 bases; junction bases outside the gene matches: 0. CDR3 amino acids: CASRLAGGYEQYV. The CDR3 nucleotides read TGTGCCAGCAGACTAGCGGGGGGGTACGAGCAGTACGTC.

The chain combines TRBV14 with TRBJ2-2; TRBD2 is a possible D gene (6 bases). V was pared by 4 bases and J by 2 bases, with 8 bases between. The germline V gene has CDR1 SGHDN and CDR2 FVKESK. This CDR3 contains 14 residues. The CDR3 sequence: CASSLGGNTGELFF. CDR3 sequence (DNA): TGTGCCAGCAGCCTCGGGGGAAACACCGGGGAGCTGTTTTTT.

This sequence joins TRBV7-9 and TRBJ2-3; no firm D call. There are 16 residues in the CDR3. Germline CDR1 reads SEHNR; CDR2 reads FQNEAQ (reference sequence). Trimming left V 4 bases short and J 6 bases short, with 20 bases between. DNA for the CDR3: TGTGCCAGCAGCTCGCTAGGTAAAGGGCAGGCCGATACGCAGTATTTT. It translates to CASSSLGKGQADTQYF. The full variable domain, in which reference TRBV7-9 and TRBJ2-3 provide the parts outside the CDR3, is DTGVSQNPRHKITKRGQNVTFRCDPISEHNRLYWYRQTLGQGPEFLTYFQNEAQLEKSRLLSDRFSAERPKGSFSTLEIQRTEQGDSAMYLCASSSLGKGQADTQYFGPGTRLTVL.

The J gene is TRBJ1-4, the V gene TRBV5-5; D is unresolved. Trimming cost V 2 bases and J 8 bases, with 13 bases left between them. Germline values: CDR1 SGHKS, CDR2 YYEKEE (reference sequence). The CDR3 spans 14 residues. The CDR3 coding sequence is TGTGCCAGCAGCTTTAGTAGGACGGAGGAAAAACTGTTTTTT. Its protein product is CASSFSRTEEKLFF. The full variable domain, in which reference TRBV5-5 and TRBJ1-4 provide the parts outside the CDR3, is DAGVTQSPTHLIKTRGQQVTLRCSPISGHKSVSWYQQVLGQGPQFIFQYYEKEERGRGNFPDRFSARQFPNYSSELNVNALLLGDSALYLCASSFSRTEEKLFFGSGTQLSVL.